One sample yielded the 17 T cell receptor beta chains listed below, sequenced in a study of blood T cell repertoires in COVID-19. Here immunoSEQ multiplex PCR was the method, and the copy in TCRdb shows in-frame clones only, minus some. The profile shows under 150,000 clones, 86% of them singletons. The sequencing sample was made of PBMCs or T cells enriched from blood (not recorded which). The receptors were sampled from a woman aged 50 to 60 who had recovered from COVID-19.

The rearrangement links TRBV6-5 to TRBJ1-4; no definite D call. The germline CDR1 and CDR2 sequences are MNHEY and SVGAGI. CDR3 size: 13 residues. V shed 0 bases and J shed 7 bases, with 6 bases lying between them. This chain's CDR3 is CASSYSKLEKLFF. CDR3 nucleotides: TGTGCCAGCAGTTACTCGAAACTTGAAAAACTGTTTTTT.

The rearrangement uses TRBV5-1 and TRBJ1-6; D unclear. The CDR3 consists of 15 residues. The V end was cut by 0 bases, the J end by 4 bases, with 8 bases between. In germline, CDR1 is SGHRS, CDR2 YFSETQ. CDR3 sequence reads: CASSLADLYNSPLHF. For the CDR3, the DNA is TGCGCCAGCAGCTTGGCAGATCTTTATAATTCACCCCTCCACTTT.

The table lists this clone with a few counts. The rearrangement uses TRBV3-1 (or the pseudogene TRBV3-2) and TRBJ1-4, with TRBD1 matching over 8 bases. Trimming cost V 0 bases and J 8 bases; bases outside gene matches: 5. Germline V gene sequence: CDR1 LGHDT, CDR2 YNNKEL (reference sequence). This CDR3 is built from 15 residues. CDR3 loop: CASSQEGRGLEKLFF. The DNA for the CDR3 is TGTGCCAGCAGCCAAGAAGGCAGGGGGCTGGAAAAACTGTTTTTT.

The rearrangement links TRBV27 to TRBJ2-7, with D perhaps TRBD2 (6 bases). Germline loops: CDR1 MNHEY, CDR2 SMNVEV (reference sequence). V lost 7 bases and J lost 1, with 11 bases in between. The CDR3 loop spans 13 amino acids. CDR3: CASTAGGSYEQYF. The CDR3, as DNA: TGTGCCAGCACCGCCGGGGGTTCCTACGAGCAGTACTTC.

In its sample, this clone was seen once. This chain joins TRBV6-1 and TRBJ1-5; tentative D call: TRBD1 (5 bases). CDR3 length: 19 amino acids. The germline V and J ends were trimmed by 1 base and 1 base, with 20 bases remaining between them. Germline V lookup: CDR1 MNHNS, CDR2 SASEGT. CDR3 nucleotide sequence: TGTGCCAGCAGTGAAGAGATCAGCCAGGGAGGAGTAAGCAATCAGCCCCAGCATTTT. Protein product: CASSEEISQGGVSNQPQHF.

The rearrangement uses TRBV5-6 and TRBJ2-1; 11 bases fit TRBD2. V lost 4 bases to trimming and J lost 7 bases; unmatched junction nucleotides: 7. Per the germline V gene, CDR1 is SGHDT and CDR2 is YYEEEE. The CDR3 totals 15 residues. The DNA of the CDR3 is TGTGCCAGCAGCCTAACTAGCGGGGGTTTAAATGAGCAGTTCTTC. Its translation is CASSLTSGGLNEQFF.

The CDR3 reads CASSFDLANGELFF. CDR3 bases: TGTGCCAGCAGCTTCGACCTAGCGAACGGGGAGCTGTTTTTT. This chain links TRBV11-3 with TRBJ2-2, with a weak D call TRBD2 (6 bases). The CDR3 consists of 14 residues. Germline loops: CDR1 SGHNT, CDR2 YENEEA. V was clipped by 3 bases and J by 7 bases, with 12 bases between them.

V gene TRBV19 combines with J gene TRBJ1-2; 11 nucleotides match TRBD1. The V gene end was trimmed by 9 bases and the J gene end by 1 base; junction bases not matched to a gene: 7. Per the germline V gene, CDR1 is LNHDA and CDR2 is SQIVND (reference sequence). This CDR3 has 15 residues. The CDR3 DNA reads TGTGCCAGCAGGACAGGGGGCACTTTTAACTATGGCTACACCTTC. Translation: CASRTGGTFNYGYTF.

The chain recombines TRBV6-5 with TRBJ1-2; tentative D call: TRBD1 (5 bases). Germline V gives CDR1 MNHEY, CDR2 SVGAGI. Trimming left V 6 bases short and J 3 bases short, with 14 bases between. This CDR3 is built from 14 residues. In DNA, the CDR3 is TGTGCCAGCAGCTATTTTCAGGGATACTATGGCTACACCTTC. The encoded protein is CASSYFQGYYGYTF.

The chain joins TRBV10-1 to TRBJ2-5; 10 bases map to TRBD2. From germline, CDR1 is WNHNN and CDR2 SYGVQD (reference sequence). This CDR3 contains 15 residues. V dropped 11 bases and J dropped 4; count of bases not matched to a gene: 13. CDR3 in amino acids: CAPPGGLASLETQYF. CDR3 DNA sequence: TGCGCCCCCCCGGGGGGACTAGCGAGCTTAGAGACCCAGTACTTC.

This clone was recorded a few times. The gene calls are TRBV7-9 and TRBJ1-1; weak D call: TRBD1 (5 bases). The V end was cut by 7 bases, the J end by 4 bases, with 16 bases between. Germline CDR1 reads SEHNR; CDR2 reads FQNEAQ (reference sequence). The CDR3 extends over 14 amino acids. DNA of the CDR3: TGTGCCAGCACCCCGTGGGGGGGTGGCACTGAAGCTTTCTTT. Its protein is CASTPWGGGTEAFF.

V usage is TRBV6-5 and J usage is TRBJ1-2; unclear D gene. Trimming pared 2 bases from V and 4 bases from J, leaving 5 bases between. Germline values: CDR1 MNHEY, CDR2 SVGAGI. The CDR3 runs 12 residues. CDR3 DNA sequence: TGTGCCAGCAGTTACAGAGGCTATGGCTACACCTTC. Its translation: CASSYRGYGYTF.

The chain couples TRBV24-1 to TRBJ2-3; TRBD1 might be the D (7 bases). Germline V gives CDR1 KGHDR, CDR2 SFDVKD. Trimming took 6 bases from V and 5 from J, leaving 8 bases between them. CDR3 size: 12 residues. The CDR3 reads CATSQGGDTQYF. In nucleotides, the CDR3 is TGTGCCACCAGTCAGGGGGGAGATACGCAGTATTTT.

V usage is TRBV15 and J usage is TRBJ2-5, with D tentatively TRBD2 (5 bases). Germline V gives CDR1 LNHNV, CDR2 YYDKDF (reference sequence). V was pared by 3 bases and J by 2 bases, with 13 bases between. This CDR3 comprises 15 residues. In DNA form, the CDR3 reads TGTGCCACCAGCAGGCCCCGGGGTACGCAAGAGACCCAGTACTTC. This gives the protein CATSRPRGTQETQYF.

CDR3 residues: CASSPGQDIWGYTF. For the CDR3, the DNA is TGTGCCAGCAGCCCGGGACAGGATATTTGGGGCTACACCTTC. This sequence joins TRBV7-9 and TRBJ1-2; 8 bases are shared with TRBD1. CDR1 is SEHNR, CDR2 FQNEAQ, per germline (reference sequence). V was clipped by 5 bases and J by 8 bases; unmatched bases: 10. The CDR3 consists of 14 residues.

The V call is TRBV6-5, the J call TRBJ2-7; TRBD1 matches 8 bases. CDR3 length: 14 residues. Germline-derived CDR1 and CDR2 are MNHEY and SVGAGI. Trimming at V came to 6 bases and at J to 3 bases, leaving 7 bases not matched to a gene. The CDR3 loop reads CASRVITGGYEQYF. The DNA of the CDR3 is TGTGCCAGCAGGGTCATCACAGGGGGCTACGAGCAGTACTTC.

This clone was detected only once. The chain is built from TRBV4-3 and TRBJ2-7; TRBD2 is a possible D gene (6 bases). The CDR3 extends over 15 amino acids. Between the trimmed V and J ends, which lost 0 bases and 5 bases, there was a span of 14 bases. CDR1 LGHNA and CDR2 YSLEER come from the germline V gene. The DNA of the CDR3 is TGCGCCAGCAGCCAAGACCGGGGGACCGGGAACGAGCAGTACTTC. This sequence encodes CASSQDRGTGNEQYF.